The 30 T cell receptor beta chains below come from one sample, sequenced in a study of shared clonotypes between healthy human individuals. Sequenced by immunoSEQ multiplex PCR; TCRdb stores in-frame clones only, minus some. The table shows some 1.1 million clones, with 70% to 80% occurring only once. Sequenced: memory CD4+ T cells from PBMCs. The subset here: CD45RA-negative fraction. The receptor set was obtained from a young man in good health. Some clones in this sample may be carry-over from other donors' samples.

V is TRBV27 and J is TRBJ2-7; D remains unclear. Germline loops: CDR1 MNHEY, CDR2 SMNVEV (reference sequence). This CDR3 region has 14 residues. Trimming took 3 bases from V and 0 from J, leaving 9 bases between them. The CDR3 nucleotides read TGTGCCAGCAGTTTCTACAGCACCTCCTACGAGCAGTACTTC. Amino acids: CASSFYSTSYEQYF.

The J gene is TRBJ2-5, the V gene TRBV6-6; 7 positions agree with TRBD2. The CDR3 extends over 13 amino acids. Looked up from germline, CDR1 is MNHNY and CDR2 is SVGAGI (reference sequence). Unmatched junction bases numbered 1, after V lost 2 bases and J lost 4 bases. Written as DNA, the CDR3 is TGTGCCAGCAGTTACGGGGGGGGAGAGACCCAGTACTTC. Its translation is CASSYGGGETQYF.

This rearrangement joins TRBV19 to TRBJ1-3, with D unclear. The germline V gene encodes CDR1 LNHDA and CDR2 SQIVND (reference sequence). Trimming stripped 6 bases from V and 8 bases from J, with 11 bases between. The CDR3 consists of 12 residues. The CDR3 nucleotides are TGTGCCAGTAGAGGAGGGAGAGACACCATATATTTT. The encoded protein is CASRGGRDTIYF. Full variable domain (rest looked up from reference TRBV19 and TRBJ1-3): DGGITQSPKYLFRKEGQNVTLSCEQNLNHDAMYWYRQDPGQGLRLIYYSQIVNDFQKGDIAEGYSVSREKKESFPLTVTSAQKNPTAFYLCASRGGRDTIYFGEGSWLTVV.

This clone showed up just a few times. The J gene is TRBJ2-3, the V gene TRBV18; 12 bases align to TRBD2. Germline CDR1 reads KGHSH; CDR2 reads LQKENI. The CDR3 length is 16 residues. J gave up 4 bases and V 4 bases, and 6 bases lay outside the gene matches. CDR3 in amino acids: CASSQGLAGSADTQYF. The CDR3 nucleotides are TGTGCCAGCTCACAAGGACTAGCGGGATCGGCAGATACGCAGTATTTT.

The chain carries TRBV6-1 and TRBJ1-1; D uncertain. Germline values: CDR1 MNHNS, CDR2 SASEGT. V dropped 10 bases and J dropped 0 bases, with 9 bases sitting between them. The CDR3 spans 12 residues. CDR3 protein: CATVVLNTEAFF. Written as DNA, the CDR3 is TGTGCCACCGTAGTCCTGAACACTGAAGCTTTCTTT.

V and J are TRBV6-1 and TRBJ1-3, with a weak D call TRBD1 (5 bases). V lost 1 base to trimming and J lost 2 bases, with 18 bases between them. This CDR3 is 18 amino acids long. The germline V gene has CDR1 MNHNS and CDR2 SASEGT. For the CDR3, the DNA is TGTGCCAGCAGTGAAGTGCCCCCCTCCCTAGGGGCTGGAAACACCATATATTTT. Residues: CASSEVPPSLGAGNTIYF.

A few counts support this clone. This chain joins TRBV7-2 and TRBJ2-2; perhaps D is TRBD1 or TRBD2 (5 bases each). There are 14 residues in the CDR3. Per the germline V gene, CDR1 is SGHTA and CDR2 is FQGNSA. Trimming took 3 bases from V and 5 from J, leaving 10 bases between them. CDR3 sequence reads: CASSFGAQTGELFF. The CDR3 DNA is TGTGCCAGCAGCTTCGGGGCCCAGACCGGGGAGCTGTTTTTT.

V gene TRBV27 combines with J gene TRBJ1-6; D remains unclear. V gave up 5 bases and J gave up 5 bases, with 10 bases separating them. Germline lookup yields CDR1 MNHEY and CDR2 SMNVEV (reference sequence). This CDR3 contains 14 residues. CDR3 amino acids: CASSPDRDNSPLHF. DNA for the CDR3: TGTGCCAGCAGTCCGGACCGAGATAATTCACCCCTCCACTTT.

This rearrangement joins TRBV7-2 to TRBJ1-5; 8 nucleotides line up with TRBD1. Germline V lookup: CDR1 SGHTA, CDR2 FQGNSA. The ends lost 5 bases at V and 6 bases at J; junction bases unmatched: 9. The CDR3 is 15 residues long. CDR3 protein: CASSLGQGGRQPQHF. The CDR3 nucleotides read TGTGCCAGCAGCCTTGGACAGGGAGGGCGTCAGCCCCAGCATTTT.

The V and J genes are TRBV11-2 and TRBJ2-2; tentatively, D is TRBD1 (6 bases). The germline CDR1 and CDR2 sequences are SGHAT and FQNNGV. Trimming shortened V by 1 base and J by 2 bases, and 14 bases separated the two germline ends. CDR3 length equals 17 residues. The chain's CDR3 is CASSLGRQGLNTGELFF. For the CDR3, the DNA is TGTGCCAGCAGCTTAGGGCGGCAGGGGCTAAACACCGGGGAGCTGTTTTTT.

The V gene is TRBV5-1, the J gene TRBJ1-1; no definite D call. Germline V gene sequence: CDR1 SGHRS, CDR2 YFSETQ. The ends were cut back, 4 bases at V and 5 bases at J, with 12 bases in the middle. The CDR3 contains 13 residues. CDR3 sequence reads: CASSPVGHTEAFF. The CDR3 nucleotides are TGCGCCAGCAGCCCCGTAGGGCATACTGAAGCTTTCTTT.

The chain carries TRBV7-2 and TRBJ2-7, with D hard to call. V lost 8 bases and J 0 bases, leaving 8 bases between the germline ends. The CDR3 runs to 12 residues. CDR1 is SGHTA, CDR2 FQGNSA, per germline. CDR3 amino acids: CASGRSSYEQYF. The DNA of the CDR3 is TGTGCCAGCGGGCGGAGCTCCTACGAGCAGTACTTC.

This clone was counted a few times. Other nucleotide sequences from this sample produce the same CDR3. This chain uses TRBV7-9 with TRBJ1-2; D is unresolved. In germline, CDR1 is SEHNR, CDR2 FQNEAQ (reference sequence). The V and J ends lost 5 bases and 4 bases respectively, with 11 bases between them. The CDR3 runs to 13 residues. CDR3 nucleotide sequence: TGTGCCAGCAGCCCCGGCGGCAGCTATGGCTACACCTTC. It encodes CASSPGGSYGYTF.

The rearrangement uses TRBV6-5 and TRBJ1-2, with D maybe TRBD1 (6 bases). V was shortened by 10 bases and J by 7 bases, with 16 bases between the two germline ends. The V gene's germline CDR1 is MNHEY and CDR2 SVGAGI. The CDR3 runs to 12 residues. The CDR3 nucleotides read TGTGCCAATTCTCTAGAGGGGGTTGGCTACACCTTC. Amino acids: CANSLEGVGYTF.

The chain combines TRBV7-8 with TRBJ2-5; the D gene could be TRBD1 or TRBD2 (6 bases each). CDR3 length: 16 residues. Trimming removed 3 bases at V and 0 bases at J, with 14 bases between. CDR1 and CDR2 (germline): SGHVS, FQNEAQ. The CDR3 loop reads CASSFDRGTHQETQYF. DNA for the CDR3: TGTGCCAGCAGCTTCGACCGCGGGACACACCAAGAGACCCAGTACTTC. The variable domain in full, completed from reference TRBV7-8 and TRBJ2-5, reads GAGVSQSPRYKVAKRGQDVALRCDPISGHVSLFWYQQALGQGPEFLTYFQNEAQLDKSGLPSDRFFAERPEGSVSTLKIQRTQQEDSAVYLCASSFDRGTHQETQYFGPGTRLLVL.

The chain joins TRBV29-1 to TRBJ1-3; D gene ambiguous. The CDR3 length is 13 residues. Germline lookup yields CDR1 SQVTM and CDR2 ANQGSEA. V was cut by 2 bases and J by 1 base, with 6 bases left in between. The CDR3 DNA follows: TGCAGCGTTGAATACGATTCTGGAAACACCATATATTTT. Translating it yields CSVEYDSGNTIYF.

The gene calls are TRBV28 and TRBJ2-7; perhaps TRBD2 as D (7 bases). Trimming shortened V by 7 bases and J by 5 bases, and 21 bases separated the two germline ends. This CDR3 has 15 amino acids. Looked up from germline, CDR1 is MDHEN and CDR2 is SYDVKM. CDR3 nucleotide sequence: TGTGCCAGCACCCTCCCCGGGGGGCGCTTCAACGAGCAGTACTTC. Encoded protein: CASTLPGGRFNEQYF.

V gene TRBV5-1 combines with J gene TRBJ2-5, with D possibly called TRBD1 or TRBD2 (5 bases each). V was clipped by 4 bases and J by 7 bases, with 23 bases between them. There are 16 residues in the CDR3. Germline CDR1 reads SGHRS; CDR2 reads YFSETQ. Here the CDR3 DNA reads TGCGCCAGCAGCCCCCGTTTGGGGGAGCTCGGGGTGACCCAGTACTTC. Encoded protein: CASSPRLGELGVTQYF.

V and J are TRBV5-1 and TRBJ1-2, with D possibly matching TRBD1 (5 bases). This CDR3 has 15 amino acids. Trimming pared 3 bases from V and 6 bases from J, leaving 18 bases between. Germline V CDR1 and CDR2: SGHRS, YFSETQ. CDR3 nucleotides: TGCGCCAGCAGCTGGCGAAGGAAGGAAGGGGATGGCTACACCTTC. It is translated as CASSWRRKEGDGYTF.

The chain recombines TRBV28 with TRBJ2-1; TRBD2 agrees at 7 bases. The CDR3 has 15 amino acids. V dropped 2 bases and J dropped 5; count of bases not matched to a gene: 6. The germline CDR1 and CDR2 sequences are MDHEN and SYDVKM. The CDR3 loop is CASSLLSGQNNEQFF. Here the CDR3 DNA reads TGTGCCAGCAGTTTACTTAGCGGGCAGAACAATGAGCAGTTCTTC.

The rearrangement links TRBV28 to TRBJ1-3; 7 nucleotides match TRBD1. V shed 6 bases, J shed 7 bases, and the junction held 18 bases outside the gene matches. In germline, CDR1 is MDHEN, CDR2 SYDVKM. The CDR3 is 17 amino acids. CDR3 in amino acids: CASRTNRDSLFMNTIYF. The CDR3 DNA is TGTGCCAGCAGAACAAACCGGGACAGCCTTTTCATGAACACCATATATTTT. Combining the CDR3 with reference TRBV28 and TRBJ1-3 gives the whole variable domain DVKVTQSSRYLVKRTGEKVFLECVQDMDHENMFWYRQDPGLGLRLIYFSYDVKMKEKGDIPEGYSVSREKKERFSLILESASTNQTSMYLCASRTNRDSLFMNTIYFGEGSWLTVV.

This clone was recorded at least ten times. Additional DNA sequences in this sample encode the identical CDR3. This chain uses TRBV4-1 with TRBJ2-7; D call uncertain. The CDR3 sequence is 15 residues long. Trimming stripped 1 base from V and 3 bases from J, with 13 bases between. CDR1 is MGHRA, CDR2 YSYEKL, per germline. CDR3 sequence: CASSQAAVGGYEQYF. The CDR3 nucleotides are TGCGCCAGCAGCCAAGCGGCCGTAGGCGGCTACGAGCAGTACTTC.

The J gene is TRBJ2-5, the V gene TRBV7-3, with D possibly being TRBD2 (7 bases). Germline values: CDR1 SGHTA, CDR2 FQGTGA. The CDR3 has 14 amino acids. V was clipped by 5 bases and J by 1 base, with 11 bases between them. For the CDR3, the DNA is TGTGCCAGCAGCACAAGGGGGGGCCAAGAGACCCAGTACTTC. Translating it yields CASSTRGGQETQYF. The variable domain in full, completed from reference TRBV7-3 and TRBJ2-5, reads GAGVSQTPSNKVTEKGKYVELRCDPISGHTALYWYRQSLGQGPEFLIYFQGTGAADDSGLPNDRFFAVRPEGSVSTLKIQRTERGDSAVYLCASSTRGGQETQYFGPGTRLLVL.

The chain is built from TRBV5-1 and TRBJ1-3; D is ambiguous. The CDR3 contains 15 residues. Per germline, CDR1 SGHRS and CDR2 YFSETQ. Trimming cost V 0 bases and J 2 bases, with 9 bases left between them. The chain's CDR3 is CASSLEPSPGNTIYF. The CDR3 nucleotides are TGCGCCAGCAGCTTGGAACCCTCCCCTGGAAACACCATATATTTT.

A note on this clone: Other DNA sequences in this sample translate to the same CDR3. The J gene is TRBJ2-5, the V gene TRBV5-1; D possibly corresponds to TRBD1 (6 bases). V lost 0 bases and J 9 bases, leaving 12 bases between the germline ends. This CDR3 has 13 amino acids. Germline loops: CDR1 SGHRS, CDR2 YFSETQ. DNA for the CDR3: TGCGCCAGCAGCTTGGACAGGGTGACGGCCCAGTACTTC. Its protein is CASSLDRVTAQYF.

The V call is TRBV11-2, the J call TRBJ2-7, with TRBD2 matching over 11 bases. This CDR3 comprises 16 residues. CDR1 is SGHAT and CDR2 is FQNNGV in the germline V gene. J gave up 2 bases and V 4 bases, and 7 bases lay outside the gene matches. The CDR3, as DNA: TGTGCCAGCAGCTCCCTAGCGGGAGGTCACACCTACGAGCAGTACTTC. Translated: CASSSLAGGHTYEQYF.

This clone was picked up one time. The rearrangement joins TRBV7-9 to TRBJ2-2; TRBD1 is a possible D gene (5 bases). V dropped 3 bases and J dropped 1 base, with 12 bases sitting between them. This CDR3 contains 16 residues. The V gene's germline CDR1 is SEHNR and CDR2 FQNEAQ (reference sequence). The DNA of the CDR3 is TGTGCCAGCAGCTTGGAAGGGGCGGTGAACACCGGGGAGCTGTTTTTT. Protein product: CASSLEGAVNTGELFF.

J is TRBJ2-5 and V is TRBV5-5, with D possibly being TRBD1 (6 bases). Germline lookup yields CDR1 SGHKS and CDR2 YYEKEE (reference sequence). V was shortened by 4 bases and J by 1 base, with 11 bases between the two germline ends. This CDR3 is built from 14 residues. The CDR3 reads CASSQIGGQETQYF. In nucleotides, the CDR3 is TGTGCCAGCAGCCAAATAGGGGGCCAAGAGACCCAGTACTTC.

This clone was found a few times. The rearrangement uses TRBV5-8 and TRBJ1-1; unclear D gene. CDR1 is SGHTS, CDR2 YDEGEE, per germline. Trimming stripped 6 bases from V and 4 bases from J, with 16 bases between. This CDR3 contains 14 residues. For the CDR3, the DNA is TGTGCCAGCAATAGACGGCAGCTACGCACTGAAGCTTTCTTT. It is translated as CASNRRQLRTEAFF.

The chain carries TRBV6-5 and TRBJ1-2; D uncertain. This CDR3 is built from 14 residues. Trimming left V 0 bases short and J 4 bases short, with 9 bases between. Germline assignment: CDR1 MNHEY and CDR2 SVGAGI. The DNA for the CDR3 is TGTGCCAGCAGTTACTCCCGCCGGTCCTATGGCTACACCTTC. It is translated as CASSYSRRSYGYTF.